The 6 T cell receptor beta chains given below trace back to one sample, sequenced in a study. TCRdb processed the RT-PCR reads anew with MiXCR; each CDR3 protein has one entry. The sample has about 700,000 distinct CDR3 sequences; 12% to 15% are singletons. The sequenced sample was memory CD4+ T cells from blood. Every receptor here comes from a female donor in good health, serving as a healthy control.

J is TRBJ1-5 and V is TRBV18; no reliable D call. The V and J ends lost 3 bases and 6 bases respectively, with 6 bases between them. Germline CDR1 and CDR2: KGHSH and LQKENI. This CDR3 comprises 12 residues. Here the CDR3 DNA reads TGTGCCAGCTCACCCTCTGCTCAGCCCCAGCATTTT. Amino acids: CASSPSAQPQHF. Full variable domain (outside the CDR3, taken from reference TRBV18 and TRBJ1-5): NAGVMQNPRHLVRRRGQEARLRCSPMKGHSHVYWYRQLPEEGLKFMVYLQKENIIDESGMPKERFSAEFPKEGPSILRIQQVVRGDSAAYFCASSPSAQPQHFGDGTRLSIL.

This clonotype was counted a few times. This chain uses TRBV5-1 with TRBJ1-1, with 8 bases fitting TRBD1. In germline, CDR1 is SGHRS, CDR2 YFSETQ. Trimming removed 3 bases from V and 5 bases from J; junction bases left unmatched: 9. The length of the CDR3 is 15 residues. The CDR3 sequence: CASSYSGQGVTEAFF. Written as DNA, the CDR3 is TGCGCCAGCAGCTACTCCGGACAGGGTGTGACTGAAGCTTTCTTT.

Concerning this clonotype: At one boundary the junction diverges from the germline segment, which might be a read error. The chain joins TRBV6-1 to TRBJ2-7; D assignment may be TRBD1 or TRBD2 (5 bases each). This CDR3 is 12 amino acids long. Germline V lookup: CDR1 MNHNS, CDR2 SASEGT. CDR3: CASSVLGAEEYF. Written as DNA, the CDR3 is TGTGCCAGCAGTGTCCTCGGGGCCGAGGAGTACTTC.

The chain joins TRBV6-6 to TRBJ1-1; D is possibly TRBD1 (5 bases). CDR3 length: 15 amino acids. The germline V gene has CDR1 MNHNY and CDR2 SVGAGI (reference sequence). The germline V and J ends were trimmed by 7 bases and 1 base, with 16 bases remaining between them. The CDR3 loop reads CASNLLQETNTEAFF. Written as DNA, the CDR3 is TGTGCCAGCAACTTATTACAGGAGACGAACACTGAAGCTTTCTTT.

This clonotype was seen just once. V is TRBV11-2 and J is TRBJ2-3; TRBD2 aligns across 11 bases. The CDR3 totals 13 residues. Germline values: CDR1 SGHAT, CDR2 FQNNGV. V dropped 2 bases and J dropped 9; count of bases not matched to a gene: 1. The CDR3 region has the DNA TGTGCCAGCAGCTTACGGACTAGCGGGACGCAGTATTTT. This sequence encodes CASSLRTSGTQYF.

In this sample, this clonotype turned up many times. The CDR3: CASSLLPDYSNQPQHF. CDR3 nucleotides: TGTGCCAGCAGCTTATTGCCCGATTATAGCAATCAGCCCCAGCATTTT. The chain recombines TRBV7-8 with TRBJ1-5; D is uncertain. Germline CDR1 SGHVS, CDR2 FQNEAQ. Trimming removed 2 bases at V and 0 bases at J, with 11 bases between. This CDR3 comprises 16 residues.